These T cell receptor beta chains were read from a single sample in a study of blood T cell repertoires in COVID-19. Produced via immunoSEQ multiplex PCR; TCRdb's table is partial and in-frame only. The table records under 250,000 clones, less than 85% of them present only once. What was sequenced was peripheral blood. The origin of the receptors is a woman between 70 and 85 years old with acute or convalescent COVID-19. CDR3s leave out the opening cysteine and the closing phenylalanine or tryptophan. The order of the fields is V gene, J gene, CDR3 protein.

TRBV7-9	TRBJ2-5	ASSYGQVKGQETQY
TRBV27	TRBJ2-1	ASSGSAGAAYNEQF
TRBV29-1	TRBJ1-2	SVGDGYT
TRBV14	TRBJ1-6	ASSHQGKGSPLH
TRBV10-3	TRBJ1-5	AISESRGSNQPQH
TRBV7-2	TRBJ2-5	ASSSAQRSLRTQY
TRBV6-5	TRBJ2-7	ASSYSTGGAEQY
TRBV7-2	TRBJ1-2	ASSPPDDSNYGYT
TRBV7-3	TRBJ2-5	ASSLTGTRSTQY
TRBV24-1	TRBJ2-1	ATSGPQGTEQF
TRBV2	TRBJ2-7	ASSDAGEQY
TRBV9	TRBJ2-3	ASGTSPFTDTQY
TRBV5-4	TRBJ1-1	ASSTGHDTEAF
TRBV18	TRBJ2-5	ASSPGLAGERETQY
TRBV29-1	TRBJ2-5	SVDLAGVKETQY
TRBV5-8	TRBJ1-2	ASSQARDYFPYGYT
TRBV18	TRBJ2-6	ASSPLRDSGANVLT
TRBV12-3/TRBV12-4	TRBJ2-7	ASSWTGDYEQY
TRBV9	TRBJ1-1	ASSQAVNTEAF
TRBV21-1	TRBJ1-6	ASSKFKDRAWHSPLH
TRBV11-2	TRBJ1-2	ASSSTDRANYGYT
TRBV5-1	TRBJ1-2	ASSSGQGLLPYGYT
TRBV5-6	TRBJ1-1	ASSRAGEPTEAF
TRBV2	TRBJ1-5	ASSEARLDQPQH
TRBV28	TRBJ2-3	ASSLASGNTDTQY
TRBV15	TRBJ2-1	ATSSRIGGTSGTYEQF